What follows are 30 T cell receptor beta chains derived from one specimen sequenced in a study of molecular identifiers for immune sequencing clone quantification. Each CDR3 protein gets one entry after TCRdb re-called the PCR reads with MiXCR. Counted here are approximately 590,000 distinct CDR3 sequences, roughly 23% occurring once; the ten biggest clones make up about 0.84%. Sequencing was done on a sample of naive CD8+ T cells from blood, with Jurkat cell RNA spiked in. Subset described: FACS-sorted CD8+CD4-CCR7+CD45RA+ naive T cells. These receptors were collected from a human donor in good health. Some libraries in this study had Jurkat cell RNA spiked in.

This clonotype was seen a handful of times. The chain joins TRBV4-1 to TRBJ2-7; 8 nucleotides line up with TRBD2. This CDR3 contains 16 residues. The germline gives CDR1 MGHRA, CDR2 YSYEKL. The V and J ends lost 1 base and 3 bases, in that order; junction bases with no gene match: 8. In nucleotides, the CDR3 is TGCGCCAGCAGCCAAGTAGGAGCTAGCGGGCACTACGAGCAGTACTTC. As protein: CASSQVGASGHYEQYF.

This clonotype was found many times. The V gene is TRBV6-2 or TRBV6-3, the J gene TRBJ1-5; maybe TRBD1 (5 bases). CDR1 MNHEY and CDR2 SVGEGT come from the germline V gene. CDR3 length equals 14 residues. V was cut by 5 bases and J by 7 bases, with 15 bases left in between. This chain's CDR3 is CASSPRDGVQPQHF. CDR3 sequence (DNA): TGTGCCAGCAGTCCGCGGGACGGGGTGCAGCCCCAGCATTTT.

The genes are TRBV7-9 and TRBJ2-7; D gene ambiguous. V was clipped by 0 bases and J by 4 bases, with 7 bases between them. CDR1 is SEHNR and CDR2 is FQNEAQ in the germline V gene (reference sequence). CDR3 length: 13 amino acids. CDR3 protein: CASSLADTYEQYF. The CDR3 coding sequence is TGTGCCAGCAGCTTAGCCGACACGTACGAGCAGTACTTC.

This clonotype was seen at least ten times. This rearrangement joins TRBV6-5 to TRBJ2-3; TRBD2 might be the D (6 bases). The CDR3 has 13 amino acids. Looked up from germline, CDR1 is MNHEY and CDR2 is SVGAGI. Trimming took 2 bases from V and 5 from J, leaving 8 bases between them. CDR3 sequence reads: CASSYTGVDTQYF. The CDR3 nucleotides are TGTGCCAGCAGTTACACGGGGGTAGATACGCAGTATTTT.

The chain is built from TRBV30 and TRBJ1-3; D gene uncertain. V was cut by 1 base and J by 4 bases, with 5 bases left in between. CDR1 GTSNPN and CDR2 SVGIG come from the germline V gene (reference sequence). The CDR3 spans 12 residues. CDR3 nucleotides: TGTGCCTGGAGTGAACCCGGAAACACCATATATTTT. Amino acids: CAWSEPGNTIYF. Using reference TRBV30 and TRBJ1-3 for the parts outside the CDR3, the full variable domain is SQTIHQWPATLVQPVGSPLSLECTVEGTSNPNLYWYRQAAGRGLQLLFYSVGIGQISSEVPQNLSASRPQDRQFILSSKKLLLSDSGFYLCAWSEPGNTIYFGEGSWLTVV.

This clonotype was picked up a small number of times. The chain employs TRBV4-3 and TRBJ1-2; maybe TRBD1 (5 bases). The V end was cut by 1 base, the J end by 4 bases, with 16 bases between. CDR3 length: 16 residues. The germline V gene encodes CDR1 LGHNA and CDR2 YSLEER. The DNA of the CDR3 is TGCGCCAGCAGCCAAGCGTGGGATGGGGCTGCCTATGGCTACACCTTC. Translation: CASSQAWDGAAYGYTF.

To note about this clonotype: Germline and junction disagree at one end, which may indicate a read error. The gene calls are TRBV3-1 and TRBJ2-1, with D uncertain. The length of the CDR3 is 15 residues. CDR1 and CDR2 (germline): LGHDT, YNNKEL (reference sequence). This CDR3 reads CACSQDTSSYNEQFF. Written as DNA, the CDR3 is TGTGCCTGCAGCCAAGACACGAGCTCCTACAATGAGCAGTTCTTC.

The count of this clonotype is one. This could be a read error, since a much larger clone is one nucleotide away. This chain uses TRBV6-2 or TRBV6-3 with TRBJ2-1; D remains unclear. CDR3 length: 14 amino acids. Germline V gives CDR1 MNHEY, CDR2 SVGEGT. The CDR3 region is CVSSYGIVSNEQFF. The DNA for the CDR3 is TGTGTCAGCAGTTATGGGATAGTTAGCAATGAGCAGTTCTTC.

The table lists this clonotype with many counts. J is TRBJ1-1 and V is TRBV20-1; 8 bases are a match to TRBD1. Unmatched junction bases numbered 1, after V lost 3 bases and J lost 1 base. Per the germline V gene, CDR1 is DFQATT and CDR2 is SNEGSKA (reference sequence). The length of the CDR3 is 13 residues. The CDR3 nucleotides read TGCAGTGCTAGGGACAGGGAGAACACTGAAGCTTTCTTT. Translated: CSARDRENTEAFF.

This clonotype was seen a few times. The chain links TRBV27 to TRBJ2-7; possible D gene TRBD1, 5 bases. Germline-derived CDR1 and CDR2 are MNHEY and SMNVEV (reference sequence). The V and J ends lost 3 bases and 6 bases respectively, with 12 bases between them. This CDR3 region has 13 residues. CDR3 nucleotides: TGTGCCAGCAGTTTCCAGGTTACAGGCGAGCAGTACTTC. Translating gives CASSFQVTGEQYF.

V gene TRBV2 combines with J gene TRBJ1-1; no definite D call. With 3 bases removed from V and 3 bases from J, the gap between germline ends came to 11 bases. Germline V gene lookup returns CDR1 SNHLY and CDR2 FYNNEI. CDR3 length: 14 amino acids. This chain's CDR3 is CASSDPRRDTEAFF. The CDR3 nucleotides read TGTGCCAGCAGTGACCCGCGACGGGACACTGAAGCTTTCTTT.

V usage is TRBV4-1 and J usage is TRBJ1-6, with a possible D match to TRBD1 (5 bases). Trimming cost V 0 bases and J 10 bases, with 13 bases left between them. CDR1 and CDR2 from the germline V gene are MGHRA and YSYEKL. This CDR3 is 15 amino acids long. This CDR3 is CASSQEPGFGSPLHF. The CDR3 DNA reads TGCGCCAGCAGCCAAGAGCCAGGGTTCGGGTCACCCCTCCACTTT.

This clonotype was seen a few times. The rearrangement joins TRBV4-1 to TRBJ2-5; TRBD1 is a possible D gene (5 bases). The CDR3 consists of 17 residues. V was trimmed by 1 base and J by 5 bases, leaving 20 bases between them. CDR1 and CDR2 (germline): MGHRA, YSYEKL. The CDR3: CASSQARSLDSTETQYF. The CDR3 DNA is TGCGCCAGCAGCCAAGCCCGGAGCCTCGACAGTACTGAGACCCAGTACTTC.

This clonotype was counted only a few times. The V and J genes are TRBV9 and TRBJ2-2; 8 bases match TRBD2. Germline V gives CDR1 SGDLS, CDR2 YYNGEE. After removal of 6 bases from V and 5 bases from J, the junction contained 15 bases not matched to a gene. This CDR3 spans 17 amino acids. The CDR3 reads CASNLRGGPSGTGELFF. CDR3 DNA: TGTGCCAGCAACCTTCGCGGGGGGCCTTCTGGGACCGGGGAGCTGTTTTTT.

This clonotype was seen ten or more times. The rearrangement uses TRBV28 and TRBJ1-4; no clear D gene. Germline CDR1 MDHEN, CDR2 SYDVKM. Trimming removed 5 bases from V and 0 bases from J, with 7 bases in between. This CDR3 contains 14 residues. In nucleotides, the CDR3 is TGTGCCAGCAGTCTGATCGCAACTAATGAAAAACTGTTTTTT. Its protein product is CASSLIATNEKLFF.

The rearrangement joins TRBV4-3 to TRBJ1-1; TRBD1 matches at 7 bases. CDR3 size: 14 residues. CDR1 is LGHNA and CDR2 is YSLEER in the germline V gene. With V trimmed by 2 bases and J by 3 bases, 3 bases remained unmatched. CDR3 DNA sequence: TGCGCCAGCAGCCAATACAGGGGTCACACTGAAGCTTTCTTT. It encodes CASSQYRGHTEAFF.

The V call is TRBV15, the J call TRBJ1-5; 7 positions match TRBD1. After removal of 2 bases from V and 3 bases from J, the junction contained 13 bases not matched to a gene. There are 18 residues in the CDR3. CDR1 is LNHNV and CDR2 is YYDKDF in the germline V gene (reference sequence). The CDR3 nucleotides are TGTGCCACCAGCAGACCAGGCATCGGGACAGTGGACAATCAGCCCCAGCATTTT. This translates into CATSRPGIGTVDNQPQHF. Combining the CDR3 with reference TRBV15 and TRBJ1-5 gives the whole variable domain DAMVIQNPRYQVTQFGKPVTLSCSQTLNHNVMYWYQQKSSQAPKLLFHYYDKDFNNEADTPDNFQSRRPNTSFCFLDIRSPGLGDTAMYLCATSRPGIGTVDNQPQHFGDGTRLSIL.

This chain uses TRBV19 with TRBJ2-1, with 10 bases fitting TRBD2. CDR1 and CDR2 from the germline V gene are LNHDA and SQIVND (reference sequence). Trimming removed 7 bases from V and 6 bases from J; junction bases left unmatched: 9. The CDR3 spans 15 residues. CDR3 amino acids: CASTPSGRGCNEQFF. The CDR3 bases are TGTGCCAGTACCCCGAGCGGGAGGGGGTGCAATGAGCAGTTCTTC.

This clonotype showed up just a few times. The CDR3: CASRNTRGSNTGELFF. CDR3 DNA: TGTGCCAGCAGAAATACCAGGGGGTCGAACACCGGGGAGCTGTTTTTT. This chain connects TRBV12-3 or TRBV12-4 to TRBJ2-2; 7 nucleotides align to TRBD1. The CDR3 has 16 residues. After removal of 6 bases from V and 0 bases from J, the junction contained 7 bases not matched to a gene.

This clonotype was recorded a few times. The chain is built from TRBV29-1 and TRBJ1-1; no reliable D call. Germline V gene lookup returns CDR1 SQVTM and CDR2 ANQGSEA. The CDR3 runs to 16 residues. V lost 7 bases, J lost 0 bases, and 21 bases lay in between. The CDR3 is CSARWNRELLNTEAFF. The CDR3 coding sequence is TGCAGCGCCCGGTGGAACCGGGAGCTTTTGAACACTGAAGCTTTCTTT.

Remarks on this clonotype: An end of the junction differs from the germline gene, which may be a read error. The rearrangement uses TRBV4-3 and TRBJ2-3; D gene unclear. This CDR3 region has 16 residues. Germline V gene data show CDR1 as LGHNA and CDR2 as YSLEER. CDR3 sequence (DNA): TGCGCCAGCAGTGGTGTGGTTCGCGGCAGCACAGATACGCGGTATTTT. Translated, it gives CASSGVVRGSTDTRYF.

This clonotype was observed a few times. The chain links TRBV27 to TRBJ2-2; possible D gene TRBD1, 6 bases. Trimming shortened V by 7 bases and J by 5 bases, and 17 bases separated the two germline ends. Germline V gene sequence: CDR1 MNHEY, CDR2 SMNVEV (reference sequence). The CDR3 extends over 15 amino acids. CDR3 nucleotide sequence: TGTGCCAGCAAAGCCTACAGGGAACTTACCGGGGAGCTGTTTTTT. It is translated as CASKAYRELTGELFF.

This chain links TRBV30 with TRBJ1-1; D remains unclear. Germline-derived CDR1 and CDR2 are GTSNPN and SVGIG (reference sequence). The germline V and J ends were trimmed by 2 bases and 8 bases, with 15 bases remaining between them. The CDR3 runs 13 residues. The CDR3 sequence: CAWSPTGSAEAFF. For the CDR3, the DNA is TGTGCCTGGAGTCCGACTGGCAGTGCAGAAGCTTTCTTT.

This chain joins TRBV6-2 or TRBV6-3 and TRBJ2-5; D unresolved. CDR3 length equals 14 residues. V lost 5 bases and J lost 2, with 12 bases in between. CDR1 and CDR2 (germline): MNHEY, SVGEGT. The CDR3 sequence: CASSHAGRQETQYF. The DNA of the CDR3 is TGTGCCAGCAGTCATGCCGGTAGACAAGAGACCCAGTACTTC.

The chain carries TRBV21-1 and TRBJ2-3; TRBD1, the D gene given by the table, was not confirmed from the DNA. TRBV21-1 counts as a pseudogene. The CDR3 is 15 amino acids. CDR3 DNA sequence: TGTGCCGCCAAAAAGGGGGCGGGTGGCACAGATACGCAGTATTTT. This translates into CAAKKGAGGTDTQYF.

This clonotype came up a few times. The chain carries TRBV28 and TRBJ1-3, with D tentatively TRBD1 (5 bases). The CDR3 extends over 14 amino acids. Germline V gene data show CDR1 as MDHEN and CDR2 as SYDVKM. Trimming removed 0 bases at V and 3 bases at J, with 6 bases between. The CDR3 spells CASSLWGLGNTIYF. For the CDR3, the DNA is TGTGCCAGCAGTTTATGGGGGCTTGGAAACACCATATATTTT.

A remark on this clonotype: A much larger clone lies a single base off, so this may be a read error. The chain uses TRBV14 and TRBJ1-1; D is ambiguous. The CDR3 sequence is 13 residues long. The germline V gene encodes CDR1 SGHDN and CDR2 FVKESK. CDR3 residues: CAGSPSGITEAFF. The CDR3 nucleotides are TGTGCCGGCAGCCCCTCAGGAATCACTGAAGCTTTCTTT.

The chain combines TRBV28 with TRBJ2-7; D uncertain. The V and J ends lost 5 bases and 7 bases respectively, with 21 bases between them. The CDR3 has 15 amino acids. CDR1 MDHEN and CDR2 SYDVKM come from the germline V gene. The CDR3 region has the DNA TGTGCCAGCAGTCCAACCGGACCCACGGCTGGTGAGCAGTACTTC. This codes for CASSPTGPTAGEQYF.

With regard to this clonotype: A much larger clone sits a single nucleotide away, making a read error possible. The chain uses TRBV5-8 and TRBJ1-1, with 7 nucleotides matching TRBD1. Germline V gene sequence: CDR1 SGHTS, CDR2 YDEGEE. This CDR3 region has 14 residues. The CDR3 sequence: CTSRLRTGNTEAFF. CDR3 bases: TGTACCAGCAGGTTAAGGACAGGGAACACTGAAGCTTTCTTT.

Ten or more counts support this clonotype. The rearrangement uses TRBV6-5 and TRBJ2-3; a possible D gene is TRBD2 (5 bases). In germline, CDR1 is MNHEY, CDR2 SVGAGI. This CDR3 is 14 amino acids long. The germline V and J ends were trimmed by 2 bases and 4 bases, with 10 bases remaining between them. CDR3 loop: CASSYDGVSDTQYF. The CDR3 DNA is TGTGCCAGCAGTTACGACGGGGTTTCAGATACGCAGTATTTT.